This T cell receptor (beta chain) was obtained from a study of T cells in Graves' hyperthyroidism and ophthalmopathy. Study-level findings and limits: The model identified upcoming ophthalmopathy a median approximately six months ahead of onset. Among thyroid clonotypes expanded above 0.001, most also appeared in blood.

This clonotype was detected a few times. The antigen remains unidentified. RNA transcripts gave rise to amplified TCR beta CDR3 regions. First-round RT-PCR of the TCR CDR3 relied on the HTBI primer set. TCRdb re-called the multiplex PCR reads with MiXCR, one entry per CDR3 protein. The data show about 530,000 distinct CDR3 sequences, 15% to 20% seen once. At least 3 on the Clinical Activity Score was recorded for ophthalmopathy patients, who also had NOSPECS grade at least 4 and duration under 3 months. Germline lookup yields CDR1 SEHNR and CDR2 FQNEAQ (reference sequence). This CDR3 is built from 15 residues. V trimming: 5 bases; J trimming: 1 base; junction bases outside the gene matches: 6.

This clonotype was sampled from a woman aged 18-29 years with Graves' ophthalmopathy. This chain joins TRBV7-9 and TRBJ2-7; TRBD1 matches 9 bases. Sequencing was performed on blood. The CDR3 sequence: CASSQQGAWSYEQYF. The CDR3 bases are TGTGCCAGCAGCCAACAGGGGGCTTGGTCCTACGAGCAGTACTTC. The variable domain in full, completed from reference TRBV7-9 and TRBJ2-7, reads DTGVSQNPRHKITKRGQNVTFRCDPISEHNRLYWYRQTLGQGPEFLTYFQNEAQLEKSRLLSDRFSAERPKGSFSTLEIQRTEQGDSAMYLCASSQQGAWSYEQYFGPGTRLTVT.